This record covers a single T cell receptor (beta chain). In the original analysis: Estimates of nucleated cell counts were drawn from the amplification of reference gene primers. Using immunoSEQ multiplex PCR, the repertoire was profiled, and TCRdb retains in-frame clones only, with some absent. V and J calls and clone size are copied from that table; D and trimming were computed from the DNA. The sample has about 79,000 clones, about 90% seen once. This sample is part of a study of blood T cell repertoires in COVID-19. At the level of the study: COVID-19 samples collected from the United States, Italy and Spain covered acute and convalescent phases. PBMCs, B-cell-depleted T cells, or T cells provided the cDNA or gDNA that made up the material.

The sequence was obtained from a man aged 50 to 60 with active COVID-19. The specimen sequenced was peripheral blood.

The CDR3 here is CAITSQQGAASYEQYF. DNA for the CDR3: TGTGCCATCACCTCACAACAGGGGGCCGCGTCCTACGAGCAGTACTTC. The chain joins TRBV10-3 to TRBJ2-7, with 9 bases matching TRBD1. V was pared by 7 bases and J by 1 base, with 11 bases of the junction left unmatched. The CDR3 is 16 residues long. Germline V gene lookup returns CDR1 ENHRY and CDR2 SYGVKD.